What follows is one T cell receptor (beta chain) and its context. Its antigen is undetermined. The entry originates in a study of shared clonotypes between healthy human individuals. Findings and limits, study-wide: There were few donors, and this limited the genetic and exposure-history diversity represented. Sampling used blood alone; tissue repertoires probably differ.

Every subset had its genomic DNA shared out evenly among several immunoSEQ plates. Some clones are missing from TCRdb's copy, which holds only in-frame ones; the method was immunoSEQ multiplex PCR. This sample yields 450,000 to 500,000 clones, of which around 80% are seen a single time; more than 10% belongs to the top ten. The CDR3 has 16 amino acids. Trimming pared 4 bases from V and 10 bases from J, leaving 20 bases between. Germline assignment: CDR1 LGHNA and CDR2 YSLEER. V and J are TRBV4-3 and TRBJ1-6, with no clear D. The receptor was isolated from a middle-aged woman in good health. Some clones in this sample may be carry-over from other donors' samples. The material sequenced was PBMCs. The CDR3 here is CASSPTSVALGSPLHF. The CDR3 nucleotides read TGCGCCAGCAGCCCCACTTCCGTTGCCCTCGGCTCACCCCTCCACTTT.